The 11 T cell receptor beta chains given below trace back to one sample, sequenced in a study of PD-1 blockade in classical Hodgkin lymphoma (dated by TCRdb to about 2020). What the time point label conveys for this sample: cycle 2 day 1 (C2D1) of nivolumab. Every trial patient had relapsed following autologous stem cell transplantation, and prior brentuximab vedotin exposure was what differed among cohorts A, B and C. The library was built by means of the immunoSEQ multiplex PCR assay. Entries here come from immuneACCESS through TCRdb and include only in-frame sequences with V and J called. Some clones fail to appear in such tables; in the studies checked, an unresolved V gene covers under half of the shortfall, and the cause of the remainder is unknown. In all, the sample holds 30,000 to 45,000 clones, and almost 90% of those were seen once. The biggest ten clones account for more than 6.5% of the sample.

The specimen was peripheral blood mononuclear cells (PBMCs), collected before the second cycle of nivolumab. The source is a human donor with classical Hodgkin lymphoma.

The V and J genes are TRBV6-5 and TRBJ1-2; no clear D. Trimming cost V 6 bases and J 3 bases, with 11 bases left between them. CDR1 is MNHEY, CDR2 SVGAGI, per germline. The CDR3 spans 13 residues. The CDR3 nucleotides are TGTGCCAGCAGCCTGGACGGAGACTATGGCTACACCTTC. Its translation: CASSLDGDYGYTF.

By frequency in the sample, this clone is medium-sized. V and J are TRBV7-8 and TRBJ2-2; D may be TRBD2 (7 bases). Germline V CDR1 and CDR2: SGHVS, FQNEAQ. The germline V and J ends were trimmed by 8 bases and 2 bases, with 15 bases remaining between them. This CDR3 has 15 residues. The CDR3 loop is CASRHRGGNTGELFF. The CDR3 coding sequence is TGTGCCAGCCGACATCGCGGGGGCAACACCGGGGAGCTGTTTTTT.

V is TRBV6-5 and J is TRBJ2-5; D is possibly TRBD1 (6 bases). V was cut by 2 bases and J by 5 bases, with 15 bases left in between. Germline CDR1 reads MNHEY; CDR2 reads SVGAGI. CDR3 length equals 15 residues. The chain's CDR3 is CASSYGQHYWETQYF. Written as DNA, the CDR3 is TGTGCCAGCAGTTACGGACAGCACTATTGGGAGACCCAGTACTTC.

CDR3 coding DNA: TGTGCCAGCAGTTCTTTAGGGACACAAGTATACAATGAGCAGTTCTTC. It codes for CASSSLGTQVYNEQFF. The V gene is TRBV6-5, the J gene TRBJ2-1, with a possible D match to TRBD1 (6 bases). The CDR3 has 16 amino acids. Trimming took off 4 bases at V and 4 bases at J, with 17 bases between the two ends. Per the germline V gene, CDR1 is MNHEY and CDR2 is SVGAGI.

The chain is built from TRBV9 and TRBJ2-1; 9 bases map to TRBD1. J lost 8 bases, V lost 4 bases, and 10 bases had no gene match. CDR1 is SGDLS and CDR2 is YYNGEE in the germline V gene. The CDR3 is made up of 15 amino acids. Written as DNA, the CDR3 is TGTGCCAGCAGCCTAACCGGGACAGGGAGGGATGAGCAGTTCTTC. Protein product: CASSLTGTGRDEQFF.

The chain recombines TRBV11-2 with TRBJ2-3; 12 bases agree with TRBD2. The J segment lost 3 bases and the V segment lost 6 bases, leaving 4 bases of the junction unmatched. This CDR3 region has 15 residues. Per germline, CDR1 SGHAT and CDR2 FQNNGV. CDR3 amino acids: CASRHLAGGTDTQYF. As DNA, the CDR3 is TGTGCCAGCAGGCACCTAGCGGGAGGGACAGATACGCAGTATTTT.

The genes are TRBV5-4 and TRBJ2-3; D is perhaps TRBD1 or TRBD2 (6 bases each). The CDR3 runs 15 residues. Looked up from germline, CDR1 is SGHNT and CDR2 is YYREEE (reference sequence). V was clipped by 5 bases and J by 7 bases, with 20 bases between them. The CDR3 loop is CASSLTGARGNTQYF. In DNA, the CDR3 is TGTGCCAGCAGTCTCACGGGGGCACGAGGAAATACGCAGTATTTT.

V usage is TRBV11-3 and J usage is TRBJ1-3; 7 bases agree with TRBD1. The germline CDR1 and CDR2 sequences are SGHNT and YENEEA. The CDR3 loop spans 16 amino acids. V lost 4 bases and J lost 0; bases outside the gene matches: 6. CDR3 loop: CASSSHRGHSGNTIYF. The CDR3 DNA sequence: TGTGCCAGCAGCTCCCACAGGGGTCACTCTGGAAACACCATATATTTT.

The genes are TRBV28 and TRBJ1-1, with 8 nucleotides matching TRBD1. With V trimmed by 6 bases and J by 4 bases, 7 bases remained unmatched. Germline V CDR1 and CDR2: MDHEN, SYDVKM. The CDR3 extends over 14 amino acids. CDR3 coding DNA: TGTGCCAGCAGCGTTACAGGGGGTTTCACTGAAGCTTTCTTT. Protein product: CASSVTGGFTEAFF.

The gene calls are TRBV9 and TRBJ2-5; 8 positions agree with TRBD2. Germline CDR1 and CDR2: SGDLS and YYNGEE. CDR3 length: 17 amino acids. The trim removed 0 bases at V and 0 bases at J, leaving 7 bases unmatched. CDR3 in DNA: TGTGCCAGCAGCGTAGCGGGTGCTAGCGGGTACCAAGAGACCCAGTACTTC. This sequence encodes CASSVAGASGYQETQYF.

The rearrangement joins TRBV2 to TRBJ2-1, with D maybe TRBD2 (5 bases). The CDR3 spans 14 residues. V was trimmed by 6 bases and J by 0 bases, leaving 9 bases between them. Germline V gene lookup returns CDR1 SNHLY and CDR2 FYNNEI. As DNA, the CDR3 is TGTGCCAGCAGCTCTGGGAGCTCCTACAATGAGCAGTTCTTC. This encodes CASSSGSSYNEQFF.